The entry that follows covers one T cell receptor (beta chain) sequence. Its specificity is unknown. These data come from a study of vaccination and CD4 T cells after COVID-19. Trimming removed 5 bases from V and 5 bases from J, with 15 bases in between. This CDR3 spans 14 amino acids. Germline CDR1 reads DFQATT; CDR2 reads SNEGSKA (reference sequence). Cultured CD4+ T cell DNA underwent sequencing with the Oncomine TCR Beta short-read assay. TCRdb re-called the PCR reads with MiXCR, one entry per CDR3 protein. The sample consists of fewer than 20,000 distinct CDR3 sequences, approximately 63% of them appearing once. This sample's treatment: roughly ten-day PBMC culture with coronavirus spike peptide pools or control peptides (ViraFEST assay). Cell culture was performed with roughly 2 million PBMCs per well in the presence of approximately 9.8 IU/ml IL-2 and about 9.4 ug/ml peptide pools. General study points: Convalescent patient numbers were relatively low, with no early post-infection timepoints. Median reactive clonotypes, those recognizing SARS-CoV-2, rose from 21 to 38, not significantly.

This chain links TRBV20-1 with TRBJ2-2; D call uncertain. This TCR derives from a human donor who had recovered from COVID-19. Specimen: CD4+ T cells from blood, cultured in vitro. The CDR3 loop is CSAPGLMGTGELFF. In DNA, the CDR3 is TGCAGTGCTCCGGGCCTAATGGGGACCGGGGAGCTGTTTTTT.